A selection of T cell receptor beta chains follows, all from one sample in a study of blood T cell repertoires in COVID-19. TCRdb's table, derived via immunoSEQ multiplex PCR, lists solely in-frame clones and lacks some. The table has hundreds of thousands of clones, under 90% seen once. The sequencing input was PBMCs or T cells enriched from blood (not recorded which). All receptors come from a woman in her twenties or thirties who had recovered from COVID-19. Each CDR3 is given with its conserved first and last residue. Each record gives: CDR3 length, V gene, clone size, D gene, J gene, CDR3 DNA, CDR3 protein. A D gene is named only where the DNA matches it firmly. Some rows mark clone size as missing; the rest say once, few, many or name a class of expanded clone.

13	TRBV19	.	.	TRBJ1-5	TGTGCCAGTAGTATTGCGGGAATTCAGCCCCAGCATTTT	CASSIAGIQPQHF
19	TRBV7-9	.	.	TRBJ2-3	TGTGCCAGCAGCTTATCCCGACTCCCAATTGCCCTCCAGAAGGATACGCAGTATTTT	CASSLSRLPIALQKDTQYF
18	TRBV3-1/TRBV3-2	.	TRBD2	TRBJ2-1	TGTGCCAGCAGCCGCCTTATTTCTGGCGGGAGGGCTTACAATGAGCAGTTCTTC	CASSRLISGGRAYNEQFF
14	TRBV30	.	.	TRBJ1-4	TGTGCCTGGAGTGGGGGTTCAGGGGCGGAAAAACTGTTTTTT	CAWSGGSGAEKLFF
15	TRBV5-4	.	.	TRBJ1-2	TGTGCCAGCAGCTTCTTTAACAGAAATAACTATGGCTACACCTTC	CASSFFNRNNYGYTF
14	TRBV7-2	few	.	TRBJ1-1	TGTGCCAGCAGCTTTGTACTTTCGAACACTGAAGCTTTCTTT	CASSFVLSNTEAFF
15	TRBV7-8	.	TRBD1	TRBJ2-5	TGTGCCAGCAGCCCGCGGGACAGGGTCCGGGAGACCCAGTACTTC	CASSPRDRVRETQYF
12	TRBV21-1	.	.	TRBJ1-1	TGTGCCCCCCGAGGGCGGGCTCCTGAAGCTTTCTTT	CAPRGRAPEAFF
17	TRBV28	.	TRBD2	TRBJ2-7	TGTGCCAGCAGTTTTGGCCTAGCGGGAGTAAGGTCTGGTGAGCAGTACTTC	CASSFGLAGVRSGEQYF
14	TRBV7-9	few	TRBD1	TRBJ1-2	TGTGCCAGTGTCCCGGGACAGGGGGCCTATGGCTACACCTTC	CASVPGQGAYGYTF
14	TRBV13	once	TRBD1	TRBJ1-1	TGTGCCAGCAGCGGCGGACAGGGATATTCTGAAGCTTTCTTT	CASSGGQGYSEAFF
18	TRBV5-1	.	TRBD2	TRBJ2-6	TGCGCCAGCAGCTTGGAGACTAGCGGGAGGTATGGGGCCAACGTCCTGACTTTC	CASSLETSGRYGANVLTF
16	TRBV14	few	TRBD2	TRBJ2-2	TGTGCCAGCAGCTTATTAGCGGGAGCGGACACCGGGGAGCTGTTTTTT	CASSLLAGADTGELFF
16	TRBV5-6	once	.	TRBJ1-1	TGTGCCAGCAGCTTCGGCGTTGGACAGATGAACACTGAAGCTTTCTTT	CASSFGVGQMNTEAFF
13	TRBV30	.	.	TRBJ1-2	TGTGCCTGGAGTACACAGTATTACTATGGCTACACCTTC	CAWSTQYYYGYTF
14	TRBV6-5	.	TRBD1	TRBJ1-4	TGTGCCAGCAGTTACGGGACAGGAAATGAAAAACTGTTTTTT	CASSYGTGNEKLFF
13	TRBV18	.	TRBD2	TRBJ2-5	TGTGCCAGCTCCCTACGGGAGGGAGAGACCCAGTACTTC	CASSLREGETQYF
17	TRBV28	.	TRBD1	TRBJ1-2	TGTGCCAGCAGTTCCCCCGGAACAGGGGGTGGAAACTATGGCTACACCTTC	CASSSPGTGGGNYGYTF
15	TRBV7-6	.	TRBD1	TRBJ2-5	TGTGCCAGCAGCTTGTCCGGGACAGGAGTCGAGACCCAGTACTTC	CASSLSGTGVETQYF
14	TRBV5-8	.	.	TRBJ1-1	TGTGCCAGCAGCTTGGCGTACAGAGACACTGAAGCTTTCTTT	CASSLAYRDTEAFF
15	TRBV14	.	.	TRBJ2-7	TGTGCCAGCAGCCAAGATTCTTGGGCTAGCTCCGAGCAGTACTTC	CASSQDSWASSEQYF
14	TRBV10-1	.	TRBD2	TRBJ2-3	TGCGCCAGCAGGAGCGGACTAGCGGGAGATACGCAGTATTTT	CASRSGLAGDTQYF